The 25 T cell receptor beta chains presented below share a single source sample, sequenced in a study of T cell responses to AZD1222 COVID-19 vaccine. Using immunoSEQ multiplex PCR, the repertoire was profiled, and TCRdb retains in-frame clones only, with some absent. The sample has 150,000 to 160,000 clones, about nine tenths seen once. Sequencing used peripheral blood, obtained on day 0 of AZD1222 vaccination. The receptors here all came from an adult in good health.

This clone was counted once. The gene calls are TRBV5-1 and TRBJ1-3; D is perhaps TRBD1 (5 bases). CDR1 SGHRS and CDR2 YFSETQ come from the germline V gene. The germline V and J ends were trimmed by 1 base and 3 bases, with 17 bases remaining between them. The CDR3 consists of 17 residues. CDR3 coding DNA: TGCGCCAGCAGCTTGAACGGGGCAGGGACGGGTGGAAACACCATATATTTT. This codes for CASSLNGAGTGGNTIYF.

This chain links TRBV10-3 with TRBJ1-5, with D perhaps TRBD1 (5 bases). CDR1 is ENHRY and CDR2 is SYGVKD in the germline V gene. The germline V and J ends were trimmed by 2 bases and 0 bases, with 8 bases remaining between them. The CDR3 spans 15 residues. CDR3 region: CAISERGDSNQPQHF. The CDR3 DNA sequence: TGTGCCATCAGTGAGCGGGGGGATAGCAATCAGCCCCAGCATTTT.

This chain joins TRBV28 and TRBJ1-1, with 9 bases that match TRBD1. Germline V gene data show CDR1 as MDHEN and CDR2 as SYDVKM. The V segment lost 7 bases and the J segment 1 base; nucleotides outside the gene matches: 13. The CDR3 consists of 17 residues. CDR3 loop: CASTFHPPGQGNTEAFF. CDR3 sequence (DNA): TGTGCCAGCACTTTCCACCCGCCGGGACAGGGGAACACTGAAGCTTTCTTT.

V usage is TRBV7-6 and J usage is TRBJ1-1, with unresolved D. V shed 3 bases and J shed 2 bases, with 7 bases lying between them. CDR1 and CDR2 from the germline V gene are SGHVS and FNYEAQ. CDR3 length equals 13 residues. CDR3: CASSFDLNTEAFF. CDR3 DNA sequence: TGTGCCAGCAGCTTTGACCTAAACACTGAAGCTTTCTTT. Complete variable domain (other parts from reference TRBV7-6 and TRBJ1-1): GAGVSQSPRYKVTKRGQDVALRCDPISGHVSLYWYRQALGQGPEFLTYFNYEAQQDKSGLPNDRFSAERPEGSISTLTIQRTEQRDSAMYRCASSFDLNTEAFFGQGTRLTVV.

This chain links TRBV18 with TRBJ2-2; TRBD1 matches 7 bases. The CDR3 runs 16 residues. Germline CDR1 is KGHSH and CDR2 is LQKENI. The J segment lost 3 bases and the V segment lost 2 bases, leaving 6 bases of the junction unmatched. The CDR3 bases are TGTGCCAGCTCACCAGGTACGGGACAGTACACCGGGGAGCTGTTTTTT. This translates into CASSPGTGQYTGELFF.

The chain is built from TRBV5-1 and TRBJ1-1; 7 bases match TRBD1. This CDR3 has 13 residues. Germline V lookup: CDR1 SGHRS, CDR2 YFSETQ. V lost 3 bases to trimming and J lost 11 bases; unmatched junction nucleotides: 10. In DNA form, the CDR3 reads TGCGCCAGCAGCTGGGGGGACAGCCAGGAGGCTTTCTTT. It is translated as CASSWGDSQEAFF.

CDR3 nucleotides: TGCGCCAGCAGCCAAGACGAGTACAGGGGGGTTAAGACCCAGTACTTC. Translating it yields CASSQDEYRGVKTQYF. The rearrangement uses TRBV4-1 and TRBJ2-5; 8 bases agree with TRBD1. CDR3 length: 16 amino acids. Germline lookup yields CDR1 MGHRA and CDR2 YSYEKL. Germline trimming cut 0 bases from V and 6 bases from J; bases unmatched to any gene: 9.

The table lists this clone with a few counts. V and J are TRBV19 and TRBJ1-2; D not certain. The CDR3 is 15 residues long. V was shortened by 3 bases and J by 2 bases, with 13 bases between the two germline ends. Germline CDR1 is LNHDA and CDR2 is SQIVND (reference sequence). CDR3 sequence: CASSISAANNYGYTF. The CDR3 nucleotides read TGTGCCAGTAGTATTTCGGCAGCCAACAACTATGGCTACACCTTC.

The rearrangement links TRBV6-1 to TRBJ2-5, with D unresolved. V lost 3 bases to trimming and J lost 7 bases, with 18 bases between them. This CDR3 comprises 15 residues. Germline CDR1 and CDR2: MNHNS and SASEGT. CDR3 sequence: CASSDPRALVGTQYF. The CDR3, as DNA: TGTGCCAGCAGTGATCCCCGGGCCCTTGTAGGGACCCAGTACTTC.

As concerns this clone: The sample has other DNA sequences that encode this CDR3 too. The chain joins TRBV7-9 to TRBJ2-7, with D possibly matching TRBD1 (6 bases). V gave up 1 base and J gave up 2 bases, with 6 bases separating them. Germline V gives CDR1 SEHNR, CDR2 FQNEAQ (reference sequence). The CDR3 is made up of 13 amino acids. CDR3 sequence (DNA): TGTGCCAGCAGCTTAGGGACAGCCTACGAGCAGTACTTC. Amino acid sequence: CASSLGTAYEQYF.

DNA for the CDR3: TGTGCCAGCAGTTTTGGGACGGCTGATCAGCCCCAGCATTTT. It specifies CASSFGTADQPQHF. The gene calls are TRBV28 and TRBJ1-5; the D gene is possibly TRBD1 (5 bases). From germline, CDR1 is MDHEN and CDR2 SYDVKM. This CDR3 comprises 14 residues. V gave up 3 bases and J gave up 5 bases, with 11 bases separating them.

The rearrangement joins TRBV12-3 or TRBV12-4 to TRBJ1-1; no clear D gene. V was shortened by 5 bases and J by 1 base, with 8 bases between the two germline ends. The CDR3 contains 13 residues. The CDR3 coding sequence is TGTGCCAGCAGTGTGCCAGGGAACACTGAAGCTTTCTTT. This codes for CASSVPGNTEAFF.

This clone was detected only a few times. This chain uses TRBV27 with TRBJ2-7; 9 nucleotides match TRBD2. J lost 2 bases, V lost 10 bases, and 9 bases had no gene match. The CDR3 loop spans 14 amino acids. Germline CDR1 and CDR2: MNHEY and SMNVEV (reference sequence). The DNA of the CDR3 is TGTGCCATCAAGACGGGACTAGCAGCCTACGAGCAGTACTTC. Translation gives CAIKTGLAAYEQYF.

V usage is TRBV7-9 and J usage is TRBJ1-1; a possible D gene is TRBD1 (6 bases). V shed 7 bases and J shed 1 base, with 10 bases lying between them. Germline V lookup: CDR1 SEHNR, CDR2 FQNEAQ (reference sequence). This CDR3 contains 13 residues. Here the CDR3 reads CASIHRENTEAFF. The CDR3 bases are TGTGCCAGCATACACAGGGAGAACACTGAAGCTTTCTTT.

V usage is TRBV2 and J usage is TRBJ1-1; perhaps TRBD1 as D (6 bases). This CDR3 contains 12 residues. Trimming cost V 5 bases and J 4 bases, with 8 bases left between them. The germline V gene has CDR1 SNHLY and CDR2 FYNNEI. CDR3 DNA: TGTGCCAGCAGTCAGGGGCTCACTGAAGCTTTCTTT. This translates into CASSQGLTEAFF. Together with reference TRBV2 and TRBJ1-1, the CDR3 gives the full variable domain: EPEVTQTPSHQVTQMGQEVILRCVPISNHLYFYWYRQILGQKVEFLVSFYNNEISEKSEIFDDQFSVERPDGSNFTLKIRSTKLEDSAMYFCASSQGLTEAFFGQGTRLTVV.

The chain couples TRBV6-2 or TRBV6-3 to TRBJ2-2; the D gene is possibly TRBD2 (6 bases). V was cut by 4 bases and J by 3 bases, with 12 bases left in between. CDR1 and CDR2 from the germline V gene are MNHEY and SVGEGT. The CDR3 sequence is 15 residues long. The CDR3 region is CASSWRRDYTGELFF. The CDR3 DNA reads TGTGCCAGCAGTTGGAGGAGGGATTACACCGGGGAGCTGTTTTTT.

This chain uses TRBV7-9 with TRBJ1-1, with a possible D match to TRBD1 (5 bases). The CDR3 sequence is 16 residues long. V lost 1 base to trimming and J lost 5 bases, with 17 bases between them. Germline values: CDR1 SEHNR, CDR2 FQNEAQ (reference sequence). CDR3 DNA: TGTGCCAGCAGCTTAGGGTCAGGGTATTCCGAGACTGAAGCTTTCTTT. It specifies CASSLGSGYSETEAFF.

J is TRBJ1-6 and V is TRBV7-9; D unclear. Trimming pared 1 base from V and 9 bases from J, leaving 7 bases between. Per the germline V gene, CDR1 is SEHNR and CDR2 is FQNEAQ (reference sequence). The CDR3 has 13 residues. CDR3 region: CASSLGSGSPLHF. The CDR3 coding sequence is TGTGCCAGCAGCTTAGGCTCGGGTTCACCCCTCCACTTT.

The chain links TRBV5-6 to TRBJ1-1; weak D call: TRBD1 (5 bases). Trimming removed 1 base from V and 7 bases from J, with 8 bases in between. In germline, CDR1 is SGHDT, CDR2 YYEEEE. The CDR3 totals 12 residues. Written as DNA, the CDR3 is TGTGCCAGCAGCTTGCGACAGCGTGAAGCTTTCTTT. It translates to CASSLRQREAFF.

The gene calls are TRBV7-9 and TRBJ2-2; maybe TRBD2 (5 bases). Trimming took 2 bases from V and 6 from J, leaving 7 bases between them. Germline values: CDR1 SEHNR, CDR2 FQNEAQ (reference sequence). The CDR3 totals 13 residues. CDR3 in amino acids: CASSLSGSGELFF. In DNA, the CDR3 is TGTGCCAGCAGCTTATCGGGGTCCGGGGAGCTGTTTTTT.

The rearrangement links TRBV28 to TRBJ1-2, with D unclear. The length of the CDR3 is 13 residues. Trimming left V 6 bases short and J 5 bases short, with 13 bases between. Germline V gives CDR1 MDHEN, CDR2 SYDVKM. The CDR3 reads CASSPPAEYGYTF. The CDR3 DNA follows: TGTGCCAGCAGCCCTCCGGCAGAGTATGGCTACACCTTC.

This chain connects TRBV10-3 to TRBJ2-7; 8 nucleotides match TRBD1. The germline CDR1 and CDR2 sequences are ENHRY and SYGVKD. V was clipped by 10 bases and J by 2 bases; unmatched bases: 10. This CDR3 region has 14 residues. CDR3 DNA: TGTGCCACCGAGATAGAGGACAGGGCCTACGAGCAGTACTTC. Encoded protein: CATEIEDRAYEQYF.

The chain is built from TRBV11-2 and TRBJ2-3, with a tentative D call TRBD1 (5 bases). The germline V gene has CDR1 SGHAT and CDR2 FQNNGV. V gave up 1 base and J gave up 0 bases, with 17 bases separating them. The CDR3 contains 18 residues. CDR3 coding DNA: TGTGCCAGCAGCTTAGGGCTTCGGTTTGGACATAGCACAGATACGCAGTATTTT. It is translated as CASSLGLRFGHSTDTQYF.

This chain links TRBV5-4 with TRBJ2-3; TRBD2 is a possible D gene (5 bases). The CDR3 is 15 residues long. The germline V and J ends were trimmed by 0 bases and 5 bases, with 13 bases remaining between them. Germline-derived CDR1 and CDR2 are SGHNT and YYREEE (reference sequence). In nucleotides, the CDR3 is TGTGCCAGCAGCTTGGTCTCGGGGTTGGGAGATACGCAGTATTTT. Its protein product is CASSLVSGLGDTQYF.

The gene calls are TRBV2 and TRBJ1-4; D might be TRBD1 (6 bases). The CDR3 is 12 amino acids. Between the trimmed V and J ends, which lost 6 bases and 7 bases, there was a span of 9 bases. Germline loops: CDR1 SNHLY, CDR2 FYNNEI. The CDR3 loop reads CASRPDSEKLFF. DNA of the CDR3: TGTGCCAGCAGACCGGACAGTGAAAAACTGTTTTTT.